This record covers a single TCR beta chain. What it recognizes is unknown. The PCR made use of 60 Vbeta and 13 Jbeta primers. TCRdb's table, derived via immunoSEQ multiplex PCR, lists solely in-frame clones and lacks some. The sample holds over 200,000 clones, roughly 85% seen once. Germline CDR1 is LNHDA and CDR2 is SQIVND (reference sequence). The CDR3 consists of 13 residues. V lost 6 bases and J lost 6; bases outside the gene matches: 4. These data are taken from a study of cytomegalovirus exposure and HLA in healthy donors. On the study more broadly: As released early, the data held some 85 million unique TCRs from HLA-typed donors. Points from the study as a whole: A list of 150 to 200 TCR beta chains associated with cytomegalovirus was given. Roughly even sequencing depth across donors was the assumption behind the presence/absence analyses.

Healthy people donating bone marrow made up the donors. The TCR was taken from a male donor in good health and CMV-seronegative. Sequenced: PBMCs. This chain connects TRBV19 to TRBJ1-2; TRBD1 agrees at 10 bases. CDR3 sequence reads: CASRTGTGDGYTF. The CDR3 coding sequence is TGTGCCAGTAGAACCGGGACAGGGGATGGCTACACCTTC.